One T cell receptor (beta chain) is described in this entry. The entry originates in a study of control samples from healthy donors and cancer patients. TCRdb's table, derived via immunoSEQ multiplex PCR, lists solely in-frame clones and lacks some. The data hold just over 20,000 clones, with roughly 80% observed a single time. This TCR came from a man aged 60-69 years with colorectal cancer. What was sequenced was PBMCs.

The CDR3 loop reads CASSLAPGGNYGYTF. For the CDR3, the DNA is TGCGCCAGCAGCTTGGCCCCGGGGGGGAACTATGGCTACACCTTC. The chain couples TRBV5-1 to TRBJ1-2; a possible D gene is TRBD1 (5 bases). Germline CDR1 is SGHRS and CDR2 is YFSETQ. Trimming took off 0 bases at V and 2 bases at J, with 11 bases between the two ends. This CDR3 has 15 amino acids.